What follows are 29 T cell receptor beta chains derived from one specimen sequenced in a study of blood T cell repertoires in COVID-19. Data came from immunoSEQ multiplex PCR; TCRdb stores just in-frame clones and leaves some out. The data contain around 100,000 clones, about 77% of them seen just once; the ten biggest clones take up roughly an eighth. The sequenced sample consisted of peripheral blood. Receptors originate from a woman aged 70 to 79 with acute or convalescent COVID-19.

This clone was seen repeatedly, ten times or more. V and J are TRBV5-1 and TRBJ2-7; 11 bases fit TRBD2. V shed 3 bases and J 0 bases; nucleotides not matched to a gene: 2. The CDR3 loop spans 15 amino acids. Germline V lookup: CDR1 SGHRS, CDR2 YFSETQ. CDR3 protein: CASSSGLAVSYEQYF. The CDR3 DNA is TGCGCCAGCAGCTCGGGACTAGCGGTCTCCTACGAGCAGTACTTC.

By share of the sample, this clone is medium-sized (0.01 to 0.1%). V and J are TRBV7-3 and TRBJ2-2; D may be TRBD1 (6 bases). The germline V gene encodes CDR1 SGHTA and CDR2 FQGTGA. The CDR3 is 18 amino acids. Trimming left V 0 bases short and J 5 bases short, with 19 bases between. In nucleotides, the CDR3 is TGTGCCAGCAGCTTAACTGCCAGGAGGCAGGGGACGACCGGGGAGCTGTTTTTT. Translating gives CASSLTARRQGTTGELFF.

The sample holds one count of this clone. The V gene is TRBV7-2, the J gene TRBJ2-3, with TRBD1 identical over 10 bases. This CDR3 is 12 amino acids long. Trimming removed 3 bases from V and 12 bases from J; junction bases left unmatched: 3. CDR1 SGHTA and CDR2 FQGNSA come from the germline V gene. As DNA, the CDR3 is TGTGCCAGCAGCTTCAGGGACAGGGGACAGTATTTT. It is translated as CASSFRDRGQYF.

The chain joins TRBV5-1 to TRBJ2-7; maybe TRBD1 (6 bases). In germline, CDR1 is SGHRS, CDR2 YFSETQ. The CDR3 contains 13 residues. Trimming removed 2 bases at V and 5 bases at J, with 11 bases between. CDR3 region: CASSFNGGHEQYV. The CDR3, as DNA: TGCGCCAGCAGCTTCAATGGGGGCCACGAGCAGTACGTC.

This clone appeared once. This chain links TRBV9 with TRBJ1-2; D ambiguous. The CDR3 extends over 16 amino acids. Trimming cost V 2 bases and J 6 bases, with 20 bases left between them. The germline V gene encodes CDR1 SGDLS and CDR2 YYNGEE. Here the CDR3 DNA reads TGTGCCAGCAGCGTGGAGTCTCGGGCCCCCGGGGATGGCTACACCTTC. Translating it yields CASSVESRAPGDGYTF.

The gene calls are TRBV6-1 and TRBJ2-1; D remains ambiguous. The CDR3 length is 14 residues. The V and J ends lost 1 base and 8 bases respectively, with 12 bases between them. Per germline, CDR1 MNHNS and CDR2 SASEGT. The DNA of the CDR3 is TGTGCCAGCAGTGAAGGTCCAATACGGGATGAGCAGTTCTTC. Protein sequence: CASSEGPIRDEQFF.

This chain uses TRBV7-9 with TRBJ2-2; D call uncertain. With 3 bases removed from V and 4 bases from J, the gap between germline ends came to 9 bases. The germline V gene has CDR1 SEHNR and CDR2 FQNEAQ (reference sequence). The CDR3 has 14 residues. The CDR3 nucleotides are TGTGCCAGCAGCTTTAGCTTGTCCACCGGGGAGCTGTTTTTT. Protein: CASSFSLSTGELFF. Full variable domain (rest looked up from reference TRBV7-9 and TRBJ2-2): DTGVSQNPRHKITKRGQNVTFRCDPISEHNRLYWYRQTLGQGPEFLTYFQNEAQLEKSRLLSDRFSAERPKGSFSTLEIQRTEQGDSAMYLCASSFSLSTGELFFGEGSRLTVL.

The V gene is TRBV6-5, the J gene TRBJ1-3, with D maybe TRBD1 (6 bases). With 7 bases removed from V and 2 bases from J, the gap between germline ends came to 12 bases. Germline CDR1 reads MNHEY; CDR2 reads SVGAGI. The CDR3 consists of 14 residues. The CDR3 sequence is CASTQRGTGNTIYF. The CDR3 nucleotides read TGTGCCAGCACCCAGAGGGGGACTGGAAACACCATATATTTT.

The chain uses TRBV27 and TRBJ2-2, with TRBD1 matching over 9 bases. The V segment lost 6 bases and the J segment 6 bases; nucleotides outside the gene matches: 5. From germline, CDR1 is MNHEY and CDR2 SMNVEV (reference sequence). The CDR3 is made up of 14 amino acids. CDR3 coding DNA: TGTGCCAGCAGGTGGGGACAGGGCCCCGGGGAGCTGTTTTTT. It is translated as CASRWGQGPGELFF.

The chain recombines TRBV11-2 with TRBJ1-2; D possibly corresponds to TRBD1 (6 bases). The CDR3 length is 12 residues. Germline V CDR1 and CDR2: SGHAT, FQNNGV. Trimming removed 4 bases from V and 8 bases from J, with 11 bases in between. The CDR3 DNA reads TGTGCCAGCAGCTCCGGGACATTCGGCTACACCTTC. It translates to CASSSGTFGYTF.

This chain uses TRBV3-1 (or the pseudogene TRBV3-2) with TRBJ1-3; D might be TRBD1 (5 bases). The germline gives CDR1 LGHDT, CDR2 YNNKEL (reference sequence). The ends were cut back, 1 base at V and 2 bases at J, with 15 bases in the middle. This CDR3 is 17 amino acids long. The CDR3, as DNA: TGTGCCAGCAGCCAAGTCCTACAGGCTACAGCTGGAAACACCATATATTTT. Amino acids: CASSQVLQATAGNTIYF.

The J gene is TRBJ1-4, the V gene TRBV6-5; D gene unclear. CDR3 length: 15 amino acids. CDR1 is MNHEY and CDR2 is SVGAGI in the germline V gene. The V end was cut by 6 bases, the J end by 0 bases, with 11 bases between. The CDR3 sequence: CASRRQDATNEKLFF. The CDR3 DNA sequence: TGTGCCAGCAGGAGACAAGATGCAACTAATGAAAAACTGTTTTTT.

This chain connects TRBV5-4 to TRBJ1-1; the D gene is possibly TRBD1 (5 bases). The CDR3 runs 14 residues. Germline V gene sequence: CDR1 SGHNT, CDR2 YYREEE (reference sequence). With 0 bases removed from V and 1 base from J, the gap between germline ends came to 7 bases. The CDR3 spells CASSLAQGNTEAFF. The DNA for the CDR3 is TGTGCCAGCAGCTTGGCCCAGGGGAACACTGAAGCTTTCTTT.

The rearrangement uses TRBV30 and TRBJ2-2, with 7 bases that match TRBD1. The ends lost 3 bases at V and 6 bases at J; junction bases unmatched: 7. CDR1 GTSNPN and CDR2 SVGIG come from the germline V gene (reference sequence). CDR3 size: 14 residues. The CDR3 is CAWSRGDRAGELFF. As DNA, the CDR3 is TGTGCCTGGAGCAGAGGAGACAGGGCCGGGGAGCTGTTTTTT.

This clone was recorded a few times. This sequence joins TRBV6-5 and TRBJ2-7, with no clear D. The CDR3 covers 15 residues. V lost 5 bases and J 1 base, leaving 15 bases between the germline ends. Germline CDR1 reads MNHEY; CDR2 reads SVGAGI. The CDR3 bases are TGTGCCAGCAGTCCGACCCCAGGATCATCCTACGAGCAGTACGTC. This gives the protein CASSPTPGSSYEQYV.

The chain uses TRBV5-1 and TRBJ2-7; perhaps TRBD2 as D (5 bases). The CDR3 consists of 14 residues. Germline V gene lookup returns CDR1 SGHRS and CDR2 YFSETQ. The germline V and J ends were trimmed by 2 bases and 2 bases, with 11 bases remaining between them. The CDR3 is CASSFLDGAYEQYF. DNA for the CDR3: TGCGCCAGCAGCTTCTTGGACGGGGCCTACGAGCAGTACTTC.

CDR3 in DNA: TGTGCCAGCAGCTTATTAGCGGAGAAGCAAGGCTACACCTTC. Amino acid sequence: CASSLLAEKQGYTF. The chain employs TRBV7-3 and TRBJ1-2; D unclear. The CDR3 extends over 14 amino acids. From germline, CDR1 is SGHTA and CDR2 FQGTGA. V lost 2 bases to trimming and J lost 8 bases, with 15 bases between them.

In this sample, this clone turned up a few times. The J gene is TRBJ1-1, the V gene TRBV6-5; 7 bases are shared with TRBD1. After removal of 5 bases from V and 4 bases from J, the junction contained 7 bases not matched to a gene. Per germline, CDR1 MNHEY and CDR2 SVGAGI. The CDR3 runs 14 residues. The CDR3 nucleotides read TGTGCCAGCAGTCACACAGGGGCACGCACTGAAGCTTTCTTT. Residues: CASSHTGARTEAFF.

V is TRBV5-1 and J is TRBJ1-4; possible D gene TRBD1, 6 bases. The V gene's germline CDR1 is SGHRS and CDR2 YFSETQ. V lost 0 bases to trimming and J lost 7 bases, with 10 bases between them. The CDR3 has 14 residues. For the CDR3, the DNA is TGCGCCAGCAGCTTGGGAGGGGGTGGTGAAAAACTGTTTTTT. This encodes CASSLGGGGEKLFF.

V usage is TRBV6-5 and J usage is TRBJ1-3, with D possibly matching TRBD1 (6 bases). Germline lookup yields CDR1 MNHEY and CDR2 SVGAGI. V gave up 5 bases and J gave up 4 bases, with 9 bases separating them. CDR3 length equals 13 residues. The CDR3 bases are TGTGCCAGCAGTACAGGGTTGGGAAACACCATATATTTT. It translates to CASSTGLGNTIYF.

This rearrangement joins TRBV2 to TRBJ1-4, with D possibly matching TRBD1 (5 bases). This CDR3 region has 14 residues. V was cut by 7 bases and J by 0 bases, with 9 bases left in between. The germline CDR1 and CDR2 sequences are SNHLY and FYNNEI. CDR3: CASKQGATNEKLFF. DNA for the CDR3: TGTGCCAGCAAGCAGGGTGCAACTAATGAAAAACTGTTTTTT.

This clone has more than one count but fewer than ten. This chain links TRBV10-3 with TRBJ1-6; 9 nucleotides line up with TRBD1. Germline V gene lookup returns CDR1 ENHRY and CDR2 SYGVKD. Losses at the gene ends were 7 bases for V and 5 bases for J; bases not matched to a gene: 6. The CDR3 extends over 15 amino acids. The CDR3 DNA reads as TGTGCCATCACCCCGGACAGGGGCGATAATTCACCCCTCCACTTT. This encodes CAITPDRGDNSPLHF.

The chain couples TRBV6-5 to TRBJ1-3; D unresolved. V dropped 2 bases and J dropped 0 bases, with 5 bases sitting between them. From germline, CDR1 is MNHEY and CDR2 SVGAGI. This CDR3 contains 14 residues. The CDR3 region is CASSYTSSGNTIYF. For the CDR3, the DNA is TGTGCCAGCAGTTACACCAGCTCTGGAAACACCATATATTTT.

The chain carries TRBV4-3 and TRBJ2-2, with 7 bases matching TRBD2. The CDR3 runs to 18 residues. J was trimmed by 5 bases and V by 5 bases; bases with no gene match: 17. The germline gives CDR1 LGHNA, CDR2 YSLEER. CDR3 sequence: CASSSQGAGMDGTGELFF. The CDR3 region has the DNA TGCGCCAGCAGCTCGCAAGGAGCGGGGATGGACGGGACCGGGGAGCTGTTTTTT.

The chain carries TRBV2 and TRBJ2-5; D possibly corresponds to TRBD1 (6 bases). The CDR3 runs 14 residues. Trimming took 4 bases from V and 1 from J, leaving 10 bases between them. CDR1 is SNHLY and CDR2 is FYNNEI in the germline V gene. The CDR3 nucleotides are TGTGCCAGCAGTGCAGGGGCCAGCCAAGAGACCCAGTACTTC. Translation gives CASSAGASQETQYF. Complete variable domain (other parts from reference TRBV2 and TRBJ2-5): EPEVTQTPSHQVTQMGQEVILRCVPISNHLYFYWYRQILGQKVEFLVSFYNNEISEKSEIFDDQFSVERPDGSNFTLKIRSTKLEDSAMYFCASSAGASQETQYFGPGTRLLVL.

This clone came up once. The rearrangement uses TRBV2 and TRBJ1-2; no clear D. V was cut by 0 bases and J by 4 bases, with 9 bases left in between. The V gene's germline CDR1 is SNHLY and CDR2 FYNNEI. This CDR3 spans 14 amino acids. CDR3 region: CASSEAGRFYGYTF. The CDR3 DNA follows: TGTGCCAGCAGTGAAGCAGGCAGGTTCTATGGCTACACCTTC. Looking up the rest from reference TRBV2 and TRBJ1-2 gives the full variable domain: EPEVTQTPSHQVTQMGQEVILRCVPISNHLYFYWYRQILGQKVEFLVSFYNNEISEKSEIFDDQFSVERPDGSNFTLKIRSTKLEDSAMYFCASSEAGRFYGYTFGSGTRLTVV.

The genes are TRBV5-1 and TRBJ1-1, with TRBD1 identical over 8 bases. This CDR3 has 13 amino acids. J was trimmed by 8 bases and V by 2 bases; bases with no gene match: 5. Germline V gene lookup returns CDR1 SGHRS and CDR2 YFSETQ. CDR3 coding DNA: TGCGCCAGCAGCTTCGGACAGGGCGGAGAAGCTTTCTTT. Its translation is CASSFGQGGEAFF.

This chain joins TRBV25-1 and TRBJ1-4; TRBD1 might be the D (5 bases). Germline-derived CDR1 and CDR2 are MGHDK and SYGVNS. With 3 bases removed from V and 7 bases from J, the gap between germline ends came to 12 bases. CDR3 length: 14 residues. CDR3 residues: CASSDPIRGEKLFF. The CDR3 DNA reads TGTGCCAGCAGTGATCCCATAAGGGGTGAAAAACTGTTTTTT.

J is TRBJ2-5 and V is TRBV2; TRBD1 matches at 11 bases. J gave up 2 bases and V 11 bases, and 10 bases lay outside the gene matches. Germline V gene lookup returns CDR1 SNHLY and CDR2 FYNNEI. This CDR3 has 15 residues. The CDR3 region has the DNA TGTGCCTCCAAAGAAGGGACAGGGGGGCAAGAGACCCAGTACTTC. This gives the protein CASKEGTGGQETQYF. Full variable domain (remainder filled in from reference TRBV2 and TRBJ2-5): EPEVTQTPSHQVTQMGQEVILRCVPISNHLYFYWYRQILGQKVEFLVSFYNNEISEKSEIFDDQFSVERPDGSNFTLKIRSTKLEDSAMYFCASKEGTGGQETQYFGPGTRLLVL.